This T cell receptor beta chain originates from a study of T cells after yellow fever vaccination. Study-level information: Preparation used SMART-Seq v4 Ultra Low Input for the low-cell-number fractions. General study results and limits: In FACS-sorted repertoires, abundant clonotypes from the bulk population could appear as contaminants. It was the secondary response that reached its peak faster, day 5 versus 15, but it was weaker.

Germline CDR1 reads SGHTA; CDR2 reads FQGNSA. With 6 bases removed from V and 5 bases from J, the gap between germline ends came to 16 bases. The CDR3 is 15 amino acids. This clonotype was counted a few times. Its cognate antigen is unknown. TCRdb processed the 5' RACE reads anew with MiXCR; each CDR3 protein has one entry. The table shows 400,000 or so distinct CDR3 sequences, with roughly 12% occurring only once. The source is a man aged 18-30 years who received the YFV17D yellow fever vaccine. This chain connects TRBV7-2 to TRBJ2-2, with a tentative D call TRBD1 (6 bases). Sequences were derived from PBMCs, sampled on the day of the first yellow fever vaccination. The CDR3 region has the DNA TGTGCCAGCAGGGGCCCGGGACAATTAACCGGGGAGCTGTTTTTT. Protein sequence: CASRGPGQLTGELFF.